These T cell receptor beta chains were read from a single sample in a study of shared clonotypes between healthy human individuals. Libraries were prepared by immunoSEQ multiplex PCR; TCRdb keeps only in-frame clonotypes and omits some of them. The sample records 1.5 million to 2.5 million clones, about 95% being singletons. The sample consisted of naive CD8+ T cells sorted from blood. These TCRs come from a man between 18 and 35 years old in good health. Each CDR3 is given without its conserved first and last residue. The order of the fields is V gene, CDR3 length, D gene, J gene, CDR3 protein. D genes are given only for firm matches.

V gene: TRBV11-2; CDR3 length: 9; D gene: .; J gene: TRBJ1-4; CDR3 protein: ASSLGEKLF
V gene: TRBV2; CDR3 length: 16; D gene: .; J gene: TRBJ1-4; CDR3 protein: ASSEARLVGGSLEKLF
V gene: TRBV27; CDR3 length: 14; D gene: TRBD2; J gene: TRBJ2-3; CDR3 protein: ASSPGTSGAPDTQY
V gene: TRBV28; CDR3 length: 13; D gene: .; J gene: TRBJ2-5; CDR3 protein: ASSSTEVGLETQY
V gene: TRBV7-2; CDR3 length: 13; D gene: TRBD1; J gene: TRBJ1-2; CDR3 protein: ASSPTGEPPYGYT
V gene: TRBV7-8; CDR3 length: 13; D gene: .; J gene: TRBJ2-7; CDR3 protein: ASSVKRGASYEQY
V gene: TRBV5-6; CDR3 length: 13; D gene: .; J gene: TRBJ1-2; CDR3 protein: ASSSVTYSNYGYT
V gene: TRBV4-1; CDR3 length: 9; D gene: .; J gene: TRBJ2-2; CDR3 protein: ASSQFGELF
V gene: TRBV5-1; CDR3 length: 13; D gene: .; J gene: TRBJ2-7; CDR3 protein: ASSIGTLLGYEQY
V gene: TRBV4-3; CDR3 length: 13; D gene: TRBD1; J gene: TRBJ1-2; CDR3 protein: ASSQARQGDYGYT
V gene: TRBV5-6; CDR3 length: 10; D gene: .; J gene: TRBJ2-3; CDR3 protein: ASSNDADTQY
V gene: TRBV27; CDR3 length: 11; D gene: .; J gene: TRBJ2-1; CDR3 protein: ASSLQGQGEQF
V gene: TRBV5-4; CDR3 length: 12; D gene: .; J gene: TRBJ2-4; CDR3 protein: ASSLSMGARVQY
V gene: TRBV4-3; CDR3 length: 13; D gene: .; J gene: TRBJ2-7; CDR3 protein: ASSQEAGQNYEQY
V gene: TRBV27; CDR3 length: 12; D gene: .; J gene: TRBJ1-6; CDR3 protein: ASSPTWPEGPLH
V gene: TRBV13; CDR3 length: 11; D gene: TRBD2; J gene: TRBJ2-7; CDR3 protein: ASSLAAGGEQY
V gene: TRBV27; CDR3 length: 12; D gene: .; J gene: TRBJ1-5; CDR3 protein: ASRTGTHNQPQH
V gene: TRBV27; CDR3 length: 16; D gene: TRBD2; J gene: TRBJ2-5; CDR3 protein: ASSLSASGGYYQETQY
V gene: TRBV13; CDR3 length: 14; D gene: TRBD2; J gene: TRBJ2-5; CDR3 protein: ASSLRVAGTRETQY
V gene: TRBV6-5; CDR3 length: 11; D gene: .; J gene: TRBJ2-1; CDR3 protein: ASSYSRENEQF
V gene: TRBV5-4; CDR3 length: 12; D gene: TRBD1; J gene: TRBJ2-1; CDR3 protein: ASSNRDRGDEQF
V gene: TRBV5-4; CDR3 length: 10; D gene: .; J gene: TRBJ2-1; CDR3 protein: ASSLGENEQF
V gene: TRBV9; CDR3 length: 13; D gene: .; J gene: TRBJ2-5; CDR3 protein: ASSVLQDPQETQY
V gene: TRBV27; CDR3 length: 13; D gene: TRBD1; J gene: TRBJ1-2; CDR3 protein: ASRQGDIENYGYT
V gene: TRBV6-6; CDR3 length: 13; D gene: TRBD2; J gene: TRBJ2-7; CDR3 protein: ASSYERGGMDEQY
V gene: TRBV21-1; CDR3 length: 16; D gene: .; J gene: TRBJ1-3; CDR3 protein: ASSKGARRGASGNTIY
V gene: TRBV4-1; CDR3 length: 12; D gene: TRBD1; J gene: TRBJ1-2; CDR3 protein: ASSPGQGNYGYT
V gene: TRBV27; CDR3 length: 11; D gene: .; J gene: TRBJ2-7; CDR3 protein: ASSPTGSYEQY
V gene: TRBV5-6; CDR3 length: 12; D gene: .; J gene: TRBJ1-5; CDR3 protein: ASSLIYSNQPQH
V gene: TRBV6-4; CDR3 length: 14; D gene: TRBD2; J gene: TRBJ2-1; CDR3 protein: ASSDEGGGAVDEQF
V gene: TRBV7-9; CDR3 length: 12; D gene: .; J gene: TRBJ1-5; CDR3 protein: ASSLMETNQPQH
V gene: TRBV5-8; CDR3 length: 12; D gene: .; J gene: TRBJ2-1; CDR3 protein: ASSPTDSYNEQF
V gene: TRBV5-4; CDR3 length: 12; D gene: TRBD2; J gene: TRBJ2-5; CDR3 protein: ASSWTSGAETQY
V gene: TRBV27; CDR3 length: 13; D gene: TRBD2; J gene: TRBJ2-1; CDR3 protein: ASSPGLALYNEQF
V gene: TRBV12-5; CDR3 length: 15; D gene: TRBD2; J gene: TRBJ2-1; CDR3 protein: ASGSAGLAGRIDEQF
V gene: TRBV15; CDR3 length: 13; D gene: .; J gene: TRBJ1-2; CDR3 protein: ATSEGEAGFYGYT
V gene: TRBV7-9; CDR3 length: 14; D gene: .; J gene: TRBJ1-5; CDR3 protein: ASQLVGGNANQPQH
V gene: TRBV9; CDR3 length: 14; D gene: .; J gene: TRBJ2-7; CDR3 protein: ASSVEDLADSYEQY
V gene: TRBV2; CDR3 length: 10; D gene: TRBD1; J gene: TRBJ1-6; CDR3 protein: ASRDRVSPLH
V gene: TRBV11-2; CDR3 length: 15; D gene: TRBD1; J gene: TRBJ2-2; CDR3 protein: ASSLARQGWGTGELF
V gene: TRBV7-9; CDR3 length: 14; D gene: .; J gene: TRBJ2-3; CDR3 protein: ASSLELAGSTDTQY
V gene: TRBV28; CDR3 length: 14; D gene: TRBD1; J gene: TRBJ1-5; CDR3 protein: ASSPSTGISNQPQH
V gene: TRBV7-6; CDR3 length: 15; D gene: TRBD2; J gene: TRBJ2-2; CDR3 protein: ASSHGGLAGSTGELF
V gene: TRBV7-7; CDR3 length: 13; D gene: TRBD1; J gene: TRBJ2-5; CDR3 protein: ASSSTWDSFETQY
V gene: TRBV4-1; CDR3 length: 13; D gene: TRBD1; J gene: TRBJ2-7; CDR3 protein: ASSHPGQQTYEQY
V gene: TRBV7-9; CDR3 length: 12; D gene: TRBD1; J gene: TRBJ2-7; CDR3 protein: ASSSTGVPYEQY
V gene: TRBV27; CDR3 length: 12; D gene: .; J gene: TRBJ2-5; CDR3 protein: ASSKPGVQETQY
V gene: TRBV4-3; CDR3 length: 13; D gene: TRBD1; J gene: TRBJ2-7; CDR3 protein: ASSLTTGTGYEQY
V gene: TRBV13; CDR3 length: 13; D gene: TRBD1; J gene: TRBJ2-5; CDR3 protein: ASSSEGDSQETQY
V gene: TRBV4-3; CDR3 length: 11; D gene: .; J gene: TRBJ1-1; CDR3 protein: ASSQDGWKEAF
V gene: TRBV5-1; CDR3 length: 12; D gene: TRBD1; J gene: TRBJ2-7; CDR3 protein: ASSVGGRSYEQY
V gene: TRBV4-3; CDR3 length: 16; D gene: TRBD2; J gene: TRBJ2-2; CDR3 protein: ASSQEGLAGGNTGELF
V gene: TRBV6-5; CDR3 length: 12; D gene: .; J gene: TRBJ2-5; CDR3 protein: ASSYRGIQETQY
V gene: TRBV5-6; CDR3 length: 14; D gene: TRBD2; J gene: TRBJ2-1; CDR3 protein: ASSLGGLAGVNEQF
V gene: TRBV27; CDR3 length: 14; D gene: .; J gene: TRBJ2-1; CDR3 protein: ASSPVGLASYNEQF
V gene: TRBV6-6; CDR3 length: 13; D gene: .; J gene: TRBJ2-3; CDR3 protein: ASSRDGGSTDTQY
V gene: TRBV13; CDR3 length: 11; D gene: .; J gene: TRBJ2-5; CDR3 protein: ASSPRGRETQY
V gene: TRBV7-6; CDR3 length: 11; D gene: .; J gene: TRBJ2-7; CDR3 protein: ASSLTEGDEQY
V gene: TRBV4-1; CDR3 length: 15; D gene: TRBD1; J gene: TRBJ2-1; CDR3 protein: ASSQVLGDSSYNEQF
V gene: TRBV2; CDR3 length: 11; D gene: TRBD1; J gene: TRBJ2-7; CDR3 protein: ASTDRVGYEQY